The 17 T cell receptor beta chains listed next were all sequenced from one sample in a study of T cells in Graves' hyperthyroidism and ophthalmopathy. Regions amplified from RNA transcripts were the TCR beta CDR3 regions. First-round RT-PCR targeting the TCR CDR3 was performed with the HTBI primer set. MiXCR, run by TCRdb on the multiplex PCR reads, gives a single entry per CDR3 protein. In the table there are 300,000 to 500,000 distinct CDR3 sequences, roughly an eighth of which are singletons. The sequenced material came from blood. The source is a man in his fifties with Graves' ophthalmopathy.

The CDR3 loop is CSVEGLRGYSYNEQFF. The CDR3, as DNA: TGCAGCGTTGAAGGTCTCCGGGGGTACTCCTACAATGAGCAGTTCTTC. J is TRBJ2-1 and V is TRBV29-1, with D possibly being TRBD2 (6 bases). The CDR3 is 16 amino acids. The V end was cut by 1 base, the J end by 0 bases, with 13 bases between. The germline gives CDR1 SQVTM, CDR2 ANQGSEA.

The table lists this clonotype with many counts. V gene TRBV5-1 combines with J gene TRBJ2-2, with 8 positions matching TRBD2. Germline loops: CDR1 SGHRS, CDR2 YFSETQ. With V trimmed by 3 bases and J by 1 base, 2 bases remained unmatched. The CDR3 loop spans 15 amino acids. This chain's CDR3 is CASSSGLGNTGELFF. CDR3 sequence (DNA): TGCGCCAGCAGCTCGGGACTAGGGAACACCGGGGAGCTGTTTTTT.

This clonotype was counted many times. This chain joins TRBV20-1 and TRBJ2-2; weak D call: TRBD1 (5 bases). The length of the CDR3 is 18 residues. Per the germline V gene, CDR1 is DFQATT and CDR2 is SNEGSKA (reference sequence). Trimming cost V 0 bases and J 3 bases, with 20 bases left between them. The CDR3 DNA follows: TGCAGTGCTAGAGATTCTCAAGGGGCAGGGTTTGACACCGGGGAGCTGTTTTTT. Translation gives CSARDSQGAGFDTGELFF.

This clonotype came up many times. Here the CDR3 DNA reads TGTGCCAGCAGTTACGGAGGGGCGGTTTTAAGCACAGATACGCAGTATTTT. This gives the protein CASSYGGAVLSTDTQYF. The genes are TRBV6-2 or TRBV6-3 and TRBJ2-3, with a possible D match to TRBD2 (6 bases). Germline CDR1 and CDR2: MNHEY and SVGEGT. Trimming cost V 2 bases and J 0 bases, with 15 bases left between them. This CDR3 has 17 residues.

This chain uses TRBV29-1 with TRBJ2-1; 8 positions match TRBD2. V shed 1 base, J shed 9 bases, and the junction held 17 bases outside the gene matches. The CDR3 is 17 amino acids. Germline-derived CDR1 and CDR2 are SQVTM and ANQGSEA. The CDR3 region is CSVEGGMVAGGSGEQFF. In DNA, the CDR3 is TGCAGCGTTGAAGGGGGGATGGTGGCGGGAGGTTCCGGTGAGCAGTTCTTC.

This CDR3 reads CASRHKQEVIYEQYF. Here the CDR3 DNA reads TGTGCCAGCCGGCACAAACAGGAGGTAATCTACGAGCAGTACTTC. The chain recombines TRBV27 with TRBJ2-7; D may be TRBD1 or TRBD2 (5 bases each). Germline CDR1 and CDR2: MNHEY and SMNVEV (reference sequence). The CDR3 runs to 15 residues. The germline V and J ends were trimmed by 8 bases and 3 bases, with 20 bases remaining between them.

This clonotype showed up many times. The V call is TRBV27, the J call TRBJ2-3; D remains unclear. Trimming cost V 6 bases and J 4 bases, with 17 bases left between them. This CDR3 region has 15 residues. The V gene's germline CDR1 is MNHEY and CDR2 SMNVEV (reference sequence). CDR3 residues: CASSSLGVASDTQYF. The CDR3 DNA reads as TGTGCCAGCAGCTCGCTAGGCGTTGCCTCAGATACGCAGTATTTT.

This clonotype was seen repeatedly, ten times or more. The chain employs TRBV11-2 and TRBJ2-3; 7 bases agree with TRBD2. CDR1 SGHAT and CDR2 FQNNGV come from the germline V gene. The CDR3 contains 16 residues. V lost 5 bases and J lost 0; bases outside the gene matches: 8. This chain's CDR3 is CASSLSSGTSTDTQYF. DNA for the CDR3: TGTGCCAGCAGCCTATCTAGCGGAACTAGCACAGATACGCAGTATTTT.

This clonotype came up a few times. This chain uses TRBV30 with TRBJ2-2, with TRBD2 as a possible D gene (6 bases). The CDR3 is 11 amino acids. V lost 2 bases and J 10 bases, leaving 8 bases between the germline ends. CDR1 is GTSNPN and CDR2 is SVGIG in the germline V gene (reference sequence). CDR3 loop: CAWSPGLELFF. CDR3 nucleotide sequence: TGTGCCTGGAGTCCGGGACTGGAGCTGTTTTTT.

The table lists this clonotype with a few counts. The V call is TRBV11-2, the J call TRBJ2-1; 8 nucleotides match TRBD2. The length of the CDR3 is 16 residues. Germline V gene sequence: CDR1 SGHAT, CDR2 FQNNGV. Unmatched junction bases numbered 6, after V lost 1 base and J lost 4 bases. CDR3 amino acids: CASSLASAGEYNEQFF. CDR3 DNA sequence: TGTGCCAGCAGCTTAGCTTCAGCGGGAGAGTACAATGAGCAGTTCTTC.

This clonotype has only a few counts. The chain couples TRBV27 to TRBJ2-7, with D perhaps TRBD1 or TRBD2 (5 bases each). Trimming removed 2 bases at V and 2 bases at J, with 10 bases between. Germline loops: CDR1 MNHEY, CDR2 SMNVEV (reference sequence). The CDR3 runs 14 residues. The CDR3 region has the DNA TGTGCCAGCAGTTTAAGGGACGGCCCCTACGAGCAGTACTTC. Its protein is CASSLRDGPYEQYF.

The chain joins TRBV19 to TRBJ1-2; a weak D match, TRBD1 (5 bases). The CDR3 is 14 amino acids. V was clipped by 7 bases and J by 4 bases, with 16 bases between them. CDR1 is LNHDA, CDR2 SQIVND, per germline (reference sequence). The CDR3 loop is CASIPGQRAYGYTF. As DNA, the CDR3 is TGTGCCAGTATCCCGGGGCAGAGGGCCTATGGCTACACCTTC.

This clonotype came up many times. The chain couples TRBV3-1 to TRBJ2-2, with 7 nucleotides matching TRBD2. V trimming: 5 bases; J trimming: 4 bases; junction bases outside the gene matches: 10. The CDR3 is 16 residues long. CDR1 is LGHDT and CDR2 is YNNKEL in the germline V gene (reference sequence). DNA for the CDR3: TGTGCCAGCAGCTTCGGCCGGGGCGGGAGCACCGGGGAGCTGTTTTTT. As protein: CASSFGRGGSTGELFF.

This clonotype has ten or more counts. This rearrangement joins TRBV10-3 to TRBJ1-5; D is perhaps TRBD1 (5 bases). The V end was cut by 10 bases, the J end by 5 bases, with 15 bases between. CDR3 length: 13 amino acids. Germline V gene data show CDR1 as ENHRY and CDR2 as SYGVKD. The CDR3, as DNA: TGTGCCAGCCAGGTGGGGGACCATCAGCCCCAGCATTTT. This encodes CASQVGDHQPQHF.

This clonotype was detected many times. The rearrangement uses TRBV3-1 and TRBJ2-1; possible D gene TRBD2, 6 bases. The germline V gene encodes CDR1 LGHDT and CDR2 YNNKEL (reference sequence). CDR3 length: 12 amino acids. V gave up 6 bases and J gave up 9 bases, with 12 bases separating them. CDR3 DNA: TGTGCCAGCAGTCGGGAGTTTCTTGAGCAGTTCTTC. Encoded protein: CASSREFLEQFF.

This clonotype has a count of ten or more. The chain links TRBV11-2 to TRBJ2-1, with 10 bases aligning to TRBD2. The V gene's germline CDR1 is SGHAT and CDR2 FQNNGV. Losses at the gene ends were 3 bases for V and 6 bases for J; bases not matched to a gene: 5. This CDR3 has 15 amino acids. The CDR3 nucleotides read TGTGCCAGCAGCTTTTCTAGCGGGAGAGGCAATGAGCAGTTCTTC. Its protein is CASSFSSGRGNEQFF.

This clonotype was picked up a small number of times. V usage is TRBV24-1 and J usage is TRBJ2-1, with 7 bases aligning to TRBD2. The trim removed 5 bases at V and 4 bases at J, leaving 16 bases unmatched. This CDR3 has 18 amino acids. The V gene's germline CDR1 is KGHDR and CDR2 SFDVKD. DNA of the CDR3: TGTGCCACCAGTGGCGGACTAGTTGGGGTTTGGGAATACAATGAGCAGTTCTTC. Residues: CATSGGLVGVWEYNEQFF.